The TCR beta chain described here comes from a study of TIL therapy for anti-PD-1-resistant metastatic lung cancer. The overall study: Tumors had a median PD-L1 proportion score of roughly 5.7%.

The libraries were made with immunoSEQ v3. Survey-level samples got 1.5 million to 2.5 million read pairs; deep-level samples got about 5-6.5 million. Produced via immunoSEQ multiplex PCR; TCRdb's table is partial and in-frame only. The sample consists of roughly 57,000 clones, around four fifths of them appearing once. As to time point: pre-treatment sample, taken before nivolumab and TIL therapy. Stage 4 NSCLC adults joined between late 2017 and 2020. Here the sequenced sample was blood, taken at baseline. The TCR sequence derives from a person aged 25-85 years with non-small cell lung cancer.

This CDR3 is CATSDLSGQGIWEQYF. The CDR3 DNA reads as TGTGCCACCAGTGATTTGTCGGGACAGGGGATTTGGGAGCAGTACTTC. The chain combines TRBV24-1 with TRBJ2-7; 10 bases fit TRBD1. Looked up from germline, CDR1 is KGHDR and CDR2 is SFDVKD. The CDR3 runs to 16 residues. After removal of 0 bases from V and 7 bases from J, the junction contained 8 bases not matched to a gene.